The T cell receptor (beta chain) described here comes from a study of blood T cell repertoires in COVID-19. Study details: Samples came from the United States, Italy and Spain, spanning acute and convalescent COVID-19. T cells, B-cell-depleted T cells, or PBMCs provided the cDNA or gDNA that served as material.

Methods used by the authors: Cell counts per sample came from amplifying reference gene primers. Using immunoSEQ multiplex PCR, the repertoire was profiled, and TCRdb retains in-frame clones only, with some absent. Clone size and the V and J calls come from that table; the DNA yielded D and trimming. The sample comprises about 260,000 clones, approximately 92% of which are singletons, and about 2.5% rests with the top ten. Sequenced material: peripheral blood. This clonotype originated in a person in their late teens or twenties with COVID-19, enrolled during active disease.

DNA of the CDR3: TGCGCCAGCAGCCTAGGCCCTAGCGGACGGTCCGGGGAGCTGTTTTTT. Translation: CASSLGPSGRSGELFF. The J gene is TRBJ2-2, the V gene TRBV4-1; 7 nucleotides align to TRBD2. V dropped 4 bases and J dropped 6; count of bases not matched to a gene: 11. The germline V gene has CDR1 MGHRA and CDR2 YSYEKL. The CDR3 runs 16 residues.